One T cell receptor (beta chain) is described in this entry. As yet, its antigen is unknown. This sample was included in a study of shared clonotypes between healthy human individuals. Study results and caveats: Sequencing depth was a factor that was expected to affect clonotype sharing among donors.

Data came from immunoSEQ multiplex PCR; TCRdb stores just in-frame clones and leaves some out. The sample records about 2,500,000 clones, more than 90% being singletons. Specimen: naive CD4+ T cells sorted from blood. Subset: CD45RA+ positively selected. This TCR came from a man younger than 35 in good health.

This CDR3 reads CASSEDYWSGELFF. In nucleotides, the CDR3 is TGTGCCAGCAGTGAAGACTATTGGTCCGGGGAGCTGTTTTTT. The chain links TRBV2 to TRBJ2-2; D is undetermined. With 1 base removed from V and 6 bases from J, the gap between germline ends came to 9 bases. Germline lookup yields CDR1 SNHLY and CDR2 FYNNEI. There are 14 residues in the CDR3. The complete variable domain, with remaining parts taken from reference TRBV2 and TRBJ2-2, reads EPEVTQTPSHQVTQMGQEVILRCVPISNHLYFYWYRQILGQKVEFLVSFYNNEISEKSEIFDDQFSVERPDGSNFTLKIRSTKLEDSAMYFCASSEDYWSGELFFGEGSRLTVL.